This is a list of T cell receptor beta chains from one sample in a study of early T cells in non-severe SARS-CoV-2 infection. TCRdb independently ran MiXCR on the 5' RACE reads; one entry per CDR3 protein. The sample carries about 77,000 distinct CDR3 sequences, about 9.6% recorded once. The specimen sequenced was whole blood. The receptor source for this set is an adult who was a healthcare worker with PCR-confirmed SARS-CoV-2 infection or an uninfected control (not recorded which). The CDR3 runs from the conserved cysteine through the conserved F or W. The D gene is left open where the match is weak. Only part of the rows carry a size: once, few, many, or a class if the clone is expanded.

few	TRBV6-1	TRBJ2-1	TRBD2	CASSDRTSGSSYNEQFF	TGTGCCAGCAGTGACCGGACTAGCGGGAGCTCCTACAATGAGCAGTTCTTC
many	TRBV18	TRBJ2-5	-	CASSQDPEETQYF	TGTGCCAGCTCACAGGACCCTGAAGAGACCCAGTACTTC
many	TRBV2	TRBJ1-5	-	CASSEGDRIQVRILNQPQHF	TGTGCCAGCAGTGAAGGTGACAGGATCCAGGTCAGAATTCTAAATCAGCCCCAGCATTTT
many	TRBV18	TRBJ1-1	-	CASSPKDTGKAFF	TGTGCCAGCTCGCCAAAAGACACAGGGAAAGCTTTCTTT
-	TRBV6-2/TRBV6-3	TRBJ2-1	-	CATSDSLLNEQFF	TGTGCCACGTCCGACTCCTTACTCAATGAGCAGTTCTTC
few	TRBV28	TRBJ2-3	-	CASRPEGTGGTDTQYF	TGTGCCAGCAGACCAGAGGGGACTGGGGGCACAGATACGCAGTATTTT
-	TRBV19	TRBJ2-1	-	CASKAYNEQFF	TGTGCCAGTAAGGCCTACAATGAGCAGTTCTTC
many	TRBV28	TRBJ1-1	-	CASLLGDEAFF	TGTGCCAGCCTCCTTGGCGATGAAGCTTTCTTT
few	TRBV11-1	TRBJ2-7	-	CASSRQAQSPYEQYF	TGTGCCAGCAGTCGCCAGGCCCAAAGTCCCTACGAGCAGTACTTC
-	TRBV2	TRBJ1-2	-	CASNYGYTF	TGTGCCAGCAACTATGGCTACACCTTC
-	TRBV9	TRBJ1-2	TRBD1	CASSVNPPTGVQSYTF	TGTGCCAGCAGCGTAAACCCCCCCACAGGGGTTCAGAGCTACACCTTC
-	TRBV7-6	TRBJ2-3	TRBD2	CASSRGTSGSHLADTQYF	TGTGCCAGCAGCCGAGGGACTAGCGGGAGTCATCTGGCAGATACGCAGTATTTT
many	TRBV5-1	TRBJ2-7	TRBD2	CASSGPGLAGSYEYYEQYF	TGCGCCAGCAGCGGTCCGGGACTAGCGGGATCCTATGAATACTACGAGCAGTACTTC
few	TRBV28	TRBJ2-7	-	CASNTGDPEQYF	TGTGCCAGCAACACGGGAGACCCCGAGCAGTACTTC
few	TRBV28	TRBJ2-1	-	CASSPNPSEQFF	TGTGCCAGCAGTCCAAACCCTAGCGAGCAGTTCTTC
-	TRBV28	TRBJ2-7	-	CASSLNAVEQYF	TGTGCCAGCAGTTTAAATGCGGTAGAGCAGTACTTC
-	TRBV18	TRBJ2-3	-	CASSPDYLDTQYF	TGTGCCAGCTCCCCGGATTATTTAGATACGCAGTATTTT
many	TRBV11-3	TRBJ2-1	-	CASSLGLRGDNEQFF	TGTGCCAGCAGCTTAGGATTGCGAGGGGACAATGAGCAGTTCTTC
few	TRBV4-1	TRBJ1-1	-	CASSQGPPGGTEAFF	TGCGCCAGCAGCCAAGGTCCCCCGGGTGGCACTGAAGCTTTCTTT
-	TRBV3-1	TRBJ2-7	-	CASSPWAGLPLTPPYEQYF	TGTGCCAGCAGCCCCTGGGCGGGCCTACCCCTCACTCCTCCCTACGAGCAGTACTTC
-	TRBV24-1	TRBJ2-2	-	CATSGPGHVNTGELFF	TGTGCCACCAGTGGACCCGGACACGTGAACACCGGGGAGCTGTTTTTT
many	TRBV28	TRBJ2-2	TRBD1	CASSQDRVNTGELFF	TGTGCCAGCAGTCAAGACAGGGTGAACACCGGGGAGCTGTTTTTT
many	TRBV7-6	TRBJ2-1	TRBD2	CASSLTMAGGQHEQFF	TGTGCCAGCAGCTTGACTATGGCGGGAGGGCAGCATGAGCAGTTCTTC